This T cell receptor beta chain originates from a study of PD-1 blockade in classical Hodgkin lymphoma. For the study at large: Nivolumab was given intravenously to patients at 3 mg/kg every 2 weeks.

The CDR3 is made up of 14 amino acids. Concerning this clone itself: What it recognizes is unknown.

Study observations and caveats: Similar baseline diversity was found in complete responders and newly diagnosed patients. CD4+ but not CD8+ TCR diversity rose significantly by C4D1.

Only in-frame clones appear in the TCRdb table, and some are missing; sequencing was by immunoSEQ multiplex PCR. The sample lists about 93,000 clones; 75% to 85% were seen once. Patients all relapsed after autologous stem cell transplantation, and there was variation in brentuximab vedotin exposure. Patients showed best responses of complete response, partial response or progressive disease. The receptor's source is a human donor with classical Hodgkin lymphoma. Material: peripheral blood mononuclear cells (PBMCs), obtained before the second cycle of nivolumab. The chain is built from TRBV21-1 and TRBJ2-1; no check of the table's D call, TRBD2, against the DNA was made. TRBV21-1 is given as a pseudogene. CDR3 coding DNA: TGTGCCAGCAGAAGCGGGAGTCGGGGAAATGAGCAGTTCTTC. Translated: CASRSGSRGNEQFF.